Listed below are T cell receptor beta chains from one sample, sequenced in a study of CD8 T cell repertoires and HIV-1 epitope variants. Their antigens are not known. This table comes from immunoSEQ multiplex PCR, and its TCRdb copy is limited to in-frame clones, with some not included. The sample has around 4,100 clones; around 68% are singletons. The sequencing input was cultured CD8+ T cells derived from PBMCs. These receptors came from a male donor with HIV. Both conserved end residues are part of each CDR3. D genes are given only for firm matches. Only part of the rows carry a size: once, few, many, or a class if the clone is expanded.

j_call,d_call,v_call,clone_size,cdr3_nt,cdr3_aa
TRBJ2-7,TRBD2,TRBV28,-,TGTGCCAGCAGTTTCTGGGCTAGCGGGGGTGACGAGCAGTACTTC,CASSFWASGGDEQYF
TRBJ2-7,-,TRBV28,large,TGTGCCAGCAGCGAATCAATAGGACAAGCCTACGAGCAGTACTTC,CASSESIGQAYEQYF
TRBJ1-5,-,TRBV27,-,TGTGCCAGCAGTTGGTCCCCAGGAAATCAGCCCCAGCATTTT,CASSWSPGNQPQHF
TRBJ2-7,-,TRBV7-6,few,TGTGCCAGCAGCCCCGCCACAGGGCTCGACGAGCAGTACTTC,CASSPATGLDEQYF
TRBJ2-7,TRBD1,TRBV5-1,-,TGCGCCAGCAGCGACGGAGACAGGGCCCACGAGCAGTACTTC,CASSDGDRAHEQYF
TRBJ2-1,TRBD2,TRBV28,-,TGTGCCAGCAGTACCTCCAGGACTAGCTCGTACAATGAGCAGTTCTTC,CASSTSRTSSYNEQFF
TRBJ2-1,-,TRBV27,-,TGTGCCAGCAGTGCCAACTCCTACAATGAGCAGTTCTTC,CASSANSYNEQFF
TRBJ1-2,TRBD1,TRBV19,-,TGTGCCAGTAGCATTGGGACAGGGAACTATGGCTACACCTTC,CASSIGTGNYGYTF
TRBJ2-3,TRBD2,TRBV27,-,TGTGCCAGCTCTCTTATTTTAGCGGGGGGCACAGATACGCAGTATTTT,CASSLILAGGTDTQYF
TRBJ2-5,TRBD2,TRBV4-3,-,TGCGCCAGCAGCCAAGATCCTAGCGGGGGGGCAGAGACCCAGTACTTC,CASSQDPSGGAETQYF
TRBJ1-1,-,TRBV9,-,TGTGCCAGCAGCGTCGCACAGGGGAACACTGAAGCTTTCTTT,CASSVAQGNTEAFF
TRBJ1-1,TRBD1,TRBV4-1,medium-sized,TGCGCCAGCAGCCGTTTACAGGGGGAGGAAGCTTTCTTT,CASSRLQGEEAFF
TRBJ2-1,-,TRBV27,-,TGTGCCAGCAGTCCTTTCTCTCCCTACAATGAGCAGTTCTTC,CASSPFSPYNEQFF
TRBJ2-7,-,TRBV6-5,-,TGTGCCAGCAGCAAGAGCAGGGTAGACGAGCAGTACTTC,CASSKSRVDEQYF
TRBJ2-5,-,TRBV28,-,TGTGCCAGCAAAGGGCACCCGTTAGCGGAGACCCAGTACTTC,CASKGHPLAETQYF
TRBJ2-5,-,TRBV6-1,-,TGTGCCAGCAGTGAAGATGGAGGGGGGATGTGGGAGCAGTACTTC,CASSEDGGGMWEQYF
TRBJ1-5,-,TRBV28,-,TGTGCCAGCAGTTTAGAACAGGCATATCAGCCCCAGCATTTT,CASSLEQAYQPQHF
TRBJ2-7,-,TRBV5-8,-,TGTGCCAGCAGTTCACAGAGCCCCAGCTCCTACGAGCAGTACTTC,CASSSQSPSSYEQYF
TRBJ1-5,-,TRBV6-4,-,TGTGCCAAGGGTAAGGGGCATAGCAATCAGCCCCAGCATTTT,CAKGKGHSNQPQHF
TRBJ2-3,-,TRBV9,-,TGTGCCAGCAGCGTTGGGGGCCGCACAGATACGCAGTATTTT,CASSVGGRTDTQYF
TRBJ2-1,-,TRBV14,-,TGTGCCAGCAGCCAAGGGTCGGATATAAATGAGGGGGGCCTCTACAATGAGCAGTTCTTC,CASSQGSDINEGGLYNEQFF
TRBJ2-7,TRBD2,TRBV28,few,TGTGCCAGCAGTTTTTCTCTAGCGGGAGGTAGCTCCTACGAGCAGTACTTC,CASSFSLAGGSSYEQYF
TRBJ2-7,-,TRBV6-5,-,TGTGCCAGCAGTTACTCGATCCTCTACGAGCAGTACTTC,CASSYSILYEQYF
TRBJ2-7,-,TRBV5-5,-,TGTGCCAGCAGCCCGCTCTTTGGGGGGTCCTACGAGCAGTACTTC,CASSPLFGGSYEQYF
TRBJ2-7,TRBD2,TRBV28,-,TGTGCCAGCAGTTTATGGGGTGCCGGGACTAGCGATTACGAGCAGTACTTC,CASSLWGAGTSDYEQYF
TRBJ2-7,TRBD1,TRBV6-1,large,TGTGCCAGCAGACAGGGGGCTTCCTCCTACGAGCAGTACTTC,CASRQGASSYEQYF
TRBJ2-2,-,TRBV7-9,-,TGTGCCAGCAGCTTAGTCACGAACACCGGGGAGCTGTTTTTT,CASSLVTNTGELFF
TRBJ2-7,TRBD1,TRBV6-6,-,TGTGCCAGCAGTTACGAAGGGACAGGGGAGATCGAGCAGTACTTC,CASSYEGTGEIEQYF
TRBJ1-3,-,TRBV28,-,TGTGCCAGCAGTTTAGGTCCGCCGTTGAGTGGAAACACCATATATTTT,CASSLGPPLSGNTIYF
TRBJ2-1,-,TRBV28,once,TGTGCCAGCAGTTTACTATATCACAATGAGCAGTTCTTC,CASSLLYHNEQFF
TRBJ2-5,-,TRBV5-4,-,TGTGCCAGCAGTTTAGACTGGGATCAAGAGACCCAGTACTTC,CASSLDWDQETQYF
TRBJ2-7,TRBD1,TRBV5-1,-,TGCGCCAGCAGCCCGGGTCCGGGACAGGGGATCTACGAGCAGTACTTC,CASSPGPGQGIYEQYF
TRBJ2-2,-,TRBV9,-,TGTGCCAGCAGCGTGGGGGGTACCGGGGAGCTGTTTTTT,CASSVGGTGELFF
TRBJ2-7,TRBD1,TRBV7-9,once,TGTGCCAGCAGCGCCGGGACAGCCGCCGAGCAGTACTTC,CASSAGTAAEQYF
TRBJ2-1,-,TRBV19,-,TGTGCCAGTAGTATTGGGAGCGGAGCTTACAATGAGCAGTTCTTC,CASSIGSGAYNEQFF
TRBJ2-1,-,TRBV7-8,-,TGTGCCAGCAGCCGGTGGGACACCCCCAATGAGCAGTTCTTC,CASSRWDTPNEQFF
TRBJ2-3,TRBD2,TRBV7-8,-,TGTGCCAGCAGCTTAGTCGGCGGGAGAAGCACAGATACGCAGTATTTT,CASSLVGGRSTDTQYF
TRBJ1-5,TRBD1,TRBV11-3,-,TGTGCCAGCAGATTTAGATTTGACAGGGGGATTGAAAGTCAGCCCCAGCATTTT,CASRFRFDRGIESQPQHF
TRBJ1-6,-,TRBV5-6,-,TGTGCCAGCAGCTTATGGGAGGAGGATTCACCCCTCCACTTT,CASSLWEEDSPLHF
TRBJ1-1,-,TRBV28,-,TGTGCCAGCAGGACAGGAGAGGTCACTGAAGCTTTCTTT,CASRTGEVTEAFF
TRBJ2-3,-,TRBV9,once,TGTGCCAGCAGCGTAGAGTGGGGGGGCACAGATACGCAGTATTTT,CASSVEWGGTDTQYF
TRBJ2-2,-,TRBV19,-,TGTGCCAGTGGGTGGGGGTACACCGGGGAGCTGTTTTTT,CASGWGYTGELFF
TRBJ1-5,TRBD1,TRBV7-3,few,TGTGCCAGCAGCCCCTACCGGACAGGGGCGACCAATCAGCCCCAGCATTTT,CASSPYRTGATNQPQHF
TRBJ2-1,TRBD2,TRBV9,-,TGTGCCAGCAGCGTAGAGGGCGGGAGGAGGGGTGAGCAGTTCTTC,CASSVEGGRRGEQFF
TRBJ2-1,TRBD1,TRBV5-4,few,TGTGCCAGCAGCTTTCGACAGGGGGCTAAAAATGAGCAGTTCTTC,CASSFRQGAKNEQFF
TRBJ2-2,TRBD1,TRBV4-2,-,TGTGCCAGCAGCTCAGGGACAGACACCGGGGAGCTGTTTTTT,CASSSGTDTGELFF
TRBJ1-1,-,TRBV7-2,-,TGTGCCAGCAGCTTAGACGCAACAGGGTACACTGAAGCTTTCTTT,CASSLDATGYTEAFF
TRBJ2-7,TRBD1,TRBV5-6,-,TGTGCCAGCAGCGCCGGGACAGCCTTCTACGAGCAGTACTTC,CASSAGTAFYEQYF
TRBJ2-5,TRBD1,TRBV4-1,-,TGCGCCAGCAGCCGATACGGACAGGTCGAAGAGACCCAGTACTTC,CASSRYGQVEETQYF
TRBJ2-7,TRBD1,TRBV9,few,TGTGCCAGCAGCGTAGGACAGGGTTCGAGCTCCTACGAGCAGTACTTC,CASSVGQGSSSYEQYF
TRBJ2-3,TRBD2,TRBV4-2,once,TGTGCCAGCAGCCCCACTAGCGGGAAAGATACAGATACGCAGTATTTT,CASSPTSGKDTDTQYF
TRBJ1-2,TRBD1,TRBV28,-,TGTGCCAGCAGTTTTTTGCGGGACAGGGACATAGTTTTAGGAGGCTACACCTTC,CASSFLRDRDIVLGGYTF
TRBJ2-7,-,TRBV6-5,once,TGTGCCAGCAGTTACTCACCCGGGACAAGCTTCTACGAGCAGTACTTC,CASSYSPGTSFYEQYF
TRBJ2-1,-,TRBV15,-,TGTGCCACCAGCACGTCGGAGGGTGGGTACAATGAGCAGTTCTTC,CATSTSEGGYNEQFF
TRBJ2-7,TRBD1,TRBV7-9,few,TGTGCCGCCTCGGGACAGGGGGTAAACGAGCAGTACTTC,CAASGQGVNEQYF
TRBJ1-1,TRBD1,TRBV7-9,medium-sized,TGTGCCAGCAGCCTATCAGGGGGTAGCTATGAAGCTTTCTTT,CASSLSGGSYEAFF
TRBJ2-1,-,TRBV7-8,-,TGTGCCAGCAGCGACGCCGGGGAGGGGGTGAGTGAGCAGTTCTTC,CASSDAGEGVSEQFF
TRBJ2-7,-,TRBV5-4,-,TGTGCCAGCAGCTTGGGACAGTACCTTCGTGAGCAGTACTTC,CASSLGQYLREQYF
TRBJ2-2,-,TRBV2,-,TGTGCCAGCAAGTCAACATACGCGAACACCGGGGAGCTGTTTTTT,CASKSTYANTGELFF
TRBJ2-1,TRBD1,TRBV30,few,TGTGCCTGGAGCAGCGGGACAGGGGATTTCTTC,CAWSSGTGDFF